This paragraph reports one T cell receptor (beta chain). The data derive from a study of blood T cell repertoires in COVID-19. Sequencing was performed with immunoSEQ multiplex PCR; in TCRdb, only in-frame clones are kept and a portion is missing. The sample yields about 250,000 clones, about four fifths seen once. V was clipped by 10 bases and J by 3 bases, with 22 bases between them. This CDR3 is 16 amino acids long. Germline V lookup: CDR1 LNHDA, CDR2 SQIVND (reference sequence). The chain couples TRBV19 to TRBJ2-1; TRBD1 is a possible D gene (5 bases). This clonotype originated in a man at least 80 years old with acute or convalescent COVID-19. The sequenced sample consisted of peripheral blood. CDR3: CATQKRTTTNYNEQFF. The CDR3 DNA reads TGTGCCACTCAGAAGAGGACAACAACCAACTACAATGAGCAGTTCTTC.